This TCR beta chain stems from a study of T cells in Graves' hyperthyroidism and ophthalmopathy. Study conclusions and caveats: It was a median around seven months before onset that the model predicted ophthalmopathy. Ophthalmopathy could be told apart from stable hyperthyroidism with a 13 V-J model.

Not enrolled were patients with uncontrolled infection, other autoimmune disease, pregnancy or lactation. The investigators amplified TCR beta CDR3 regions from RNA transcripts. A first-round RT-PCR of the TCR CDR3 used the HTBI primer set. TCRdb called the multiplex PCR reads again in MiXCR, with one record for every CDR3 protein. Here the sample spans roughly 500,000 distinct CDR3 sequences, 40% to 55% being singletons. Notes on this clonotype: Its specificity is unknown. This clone may be a read error of a much larger clone one base away.

The sequence was collected from an adult woman with Graves' disease, either hyperthyroidism or ophthalmopathy (not recorded which). Sequenced sample: peripheral blood or thyroid tissue (not recorded which).

As DNA, the CDR3 is TGTGCCAGCAACCTAGAGGTCGCCGGGGAGCTGTTTTTT. It is translated as CASNLEVAGELFF. The rearrangement joins TRBV6-1 to TRBJ2-2; D is unclear. V lost 7 bases, J lost 6 bases, and 12 bases lay in between. Germline V lookup: CDR1 MNHNS, CDR2 SASEGT. The CDR3 contains 13 residues.